This TCR beta chain originates from a study of cytomegalovirus exposure and HLA in healthy donors. PCR used 60 Vbeta primers and 13 Jbeta primers. Using immunoSEQ multiplex PCR, the repertoire was profiled, and TCRdb retains in-frame clones only, with some absent. The sample comprises approximately 190,000 clones, around 86% of which are singletons, and around 0.75% rests with the top ten. The V gene lost 0 bases and the J gene lost 8 bases, with 9 bases spanning the gap. This CDR3 has 13 amino acids. Germline CDR1 reads SGHDN; CDR2 reads FVKESK. Donors had nominal health at sampling but likely had unrecorded immune exposures.

Sequencing was carried out using PBMCs. The gene calls are TRBV14 and TRBJ2-3, with D perhaps TRBD2 (6 bases). This sequence originates from a woman aged 18-29 years in good health and CMV-seronegative. The CDR3 DNA reads TGTGCCAGCAGCCAAGAGCGGGGAATTACGCAGTATTTT. It yields the protein CASSQERGITQYF.